The next 9 T cell receptor beta chains were all read from a single sample in a study of CD8+CD57+ T cells in acquired aplastic anemia. Genomic DNA, the template, was used for profiling of the TCR beta VDJ and CDR3. TCRdb used MiXCR to reprocess the reads, holding one entry per CDR3 protein. The sample has 200,000 to 250,000 distinct CDR3 sequences, approximately 60% seen once. Sequencing was done on a sample of sorted CD4+, CD8+, or CD8+CD57+ T cells (not recorded which) from PBMCs. These receptor sequences come from a human donor in good health.

In the case of this clonotype: The junction shows a germline mismatch at one end, possibly a read error. The chain couples TRBV9 to TRBJ2-5; 7 bases agree with TRBD1. Germline assignment: CDR1 SGDLS and CDR2 YYNGEE. The CDR3 contains 11 residues. The CDR3 nucleotides read TGTGCCAGCAGCTTAGAGACAGGGATTTCATTC. Its protein product is CASSLETGISF.

The rearrangement joins TRBV2 to TRBJ2-7; no firm D call. Trimming left V 7 bases short and J 6 bases short, with 19 bases between. Germline assignment: CDR1 SNHLY and CDR2 FYNNEI. The CDR3 loop spans 14 amino acids. CDR3 coding DNA: TGTGCCAGCACCCAACTTCGGGCAGGAAGCGAGCAGTACTTC. This sequence encodes CASTQLRAGSEQYF.

Regarding this clonotype: Its ends do not fully match the called genes, so a read error is possible. The chain links TRBV7-9 to TRBJ2-7; 7 bases are a match to TRBD1. The CDR3 contains 13 residues. Per the germline V gene, CDR1 is SEHNR and CDR2 is FQNEAQ (reference sequence). This CDR3 is CASSQTGTYEQYF. CDR3 nucleotide sequence: TGCGCCAGCAGCCAGACAGGGACCTACGAGCAGTACTTC.

This clonotype was found a few times. The V and J genes are TRBV27 and TRBJ1-1, with D unresolved. The CDR3 totals 13 residues. Trimming stripped 2 bases from V and 4 bases from J, with 8 bases between. Germline-derived CDR1 and CDR2 are MNHEY and SMNVEV (reference sequence). The CDR3 loop reads CASSLSPFTEAFF. In DNA, the CDR3 is TGTGCCAGCAGTTTAAGTCCATTCACTGAAGCTTTCTTT.

This chain links TRBV19 with TRBJ1-2, with 9 bases that match TRBD1. Per the germline V gene, CDR1 is LNHDA and CDR2 is SQIVND (reference sequence). The V segment lost 6 bases and the J segment 4 bases; nucleotides outside the gene matches: 9. The CDR3 is 15 residues long. CDR3 sequence reads: CASSPAGTGSYGYTF. Here the CDR3 DNA reads TGTGCCAGTAGCCCCGCCGGGACAGGGTCCTATGGCTACACCTTC.

The chain joins TRBV20-1 to TRBJ2-7; D not resolved. Germline assignment: CDR1 DFQATT and CDR2 SNEGSKA (reference sequence). V lost 7 bases to trimming and J lost 2 bases, with 6 bases between them. CDR3 length: 10 residues. The CDR3, as DNA: TGCAGTGGGAGAGCCTACGAGCAGTACTTC. Encoded protein: CSGRAYEQYF.

This clonotype was observed a single time. Mismatch with germline at one junction end may stem from a read error. CDR3 DNA: TGTGCCTGCAGTCTAGCTGGGGGCAACACTGAGCAGTTCTTC. Residues: CACSLAGGNTEQFF. The genes are TRBV7-9 and TRBJ2-1, with D possibly being TRBD1 (6 bases). CDR1 is SEHNR, CDR2 FQNEAQ, per germline (reference sequence). The CDR3 has 14 residues.

This CDR3 reads CASSRTGGHQPQHF. CDR3 nucleotides: TGTGCCAGCAGCCGAACAGGGGGCCATCAGCCCCAGCATTTT. The rearrangement uses TRBV2 and TRBJ1-5, with TRBD1 identical over 9 bases. Germline trimming cut 6 bases from V and 5 bases from J; bases unmatched to any gene: 5. Germline-derived CDR1 and CDR2 are SNHLY and FYNNEI. The CDR3 has 14 amino acids.

J is TRBJ2-3 and V is TRBV12-5; 7 bases align to TRBD2. The CDR3 is 16 residues long. With 5 bases clipped from V and 0 bases from J, the junction kept 8 bases outside the gene matches. From germline, CDR1 is LGHNT and CDR2 FRNRAP. The CDR3 DNA reads TGTGCTAGTGGTACCGGGACTACCTCTAGCACAGATACGCAGTATTTT. The encoded protein is CASGTGTTSSTDTQYF.